A single sample is the source of the 27 T cell receptor beta chains below, sequenced in a study of siplizumab effects on memory and regulatory T cells. Libraries were prepared by immunoSEQ multiplex PCR; TCRdb keeps only in-frame clonotypes and omits some of them. Of tens of thousands of clones detected, roughly 80% appear once; the ten largest clones hold 3% to 4%. Sample: memory CD4+ T cells sorted from blood. Every receptor here comes from a human donor in good health.

V is TRBV28 and J is TRBJ1-2, with 7 bases matching TRBD1. With 8 bases clipped from V and 2 bases from J, the junction kept 14 bases outside the gene matches. The CDR3 spans 16 residues. Germline V gene data show CDR1 as MDHEN and CDR2 as SYDVKM. The CDR3 sequence: CASFPGTASPNYGYTF. DNA for the CDR3: TGTGCCAGCTTCCCCGGGACAGCTAGTCCGAACTATGGCTACACCTTC.

The chain carries TRBV21-1 and TRBJ2-1; the DNA was not compared with TRBD1, the D call given in the table. TRBV21-1 is classified as a pseudogene. The CDR3 covers 17 residues. The CDR3 DNA reads TGTGCCAGCAGCAAACCAAGGGGGCGGCGGGCCTACAATGAGCAGTTCTTC. Translating it yields CASSKPRGRRAYNEQFF.

This rearrangement joins TRBV19 to TRBJ2-7, with 8 bases identical to TRBD1. This CDR3 has 14 residues. Looked up from germline, CDR1 is LNHDA and CDR2 is SQIVND (reference sequence). Trimming at V came to 3 bases and at J to 2 bases, leaving 3 bases not matched to a gene. The CDR3 DNA is TGTGCCAGTAGTATTCGGACAGGGACCTACGAGCAGTACTTC. Residues: CASSIRTGTYEQYF.

The chain couples TRBV2 to TRBJ1-3; D uncertain. The ends were cut back, 4 bases at V and 0 bases at J, with 7 bases in the middle. The CDR3 spans 14 residues. The V gene's germline CDR1 is SNHLY and CDR2 FYNNEI. The CDR3, as DNA: TGTGCCAGCAGTGGGACGGGCTCTGGAAACACCATATATTTT. It specifies CASSGTGSGNTIYF.

CDR3 residues: CAWTRAGGDTQYF. In nucleotides, the CDR3 is TGTGCCTGGACTAGGGCGGGCGGGGATACGCAGTATTTT. The V gene is TRBV30, the J gene TRBJ2-3, with D perhaps matching TRBD2 (5 bases). V dropped 4 bases and J dropped 6 bases, with 14 bases sitting between them. Per germline, CDR1 GTSNPN and CDR2 SVGIG (reference sequence). The CDR3 is made up of 13 amino acids. Supplemented by reference TRBV30 and TRBJ2-3, the full variable domain reads SQTIHQWPATLVQPVGSPLSLECTVEGTSNPNLYWYRQAAGRGLQLLFYSVGIGQISSEVPQNLSASRPQDRQFILSSKKLLLSDSGFYLCAWTRAGGDTQYFGPGTRLTVL.

This chain uses TRBV11-3 with TRBJ2-7; weak D call: TRBD1 (7 bases). Germline V CDR1 and CDR2: SGHNT, YENEEA. Between the trimmed V and J ends, which lost 1 base and 9 bases, there was a span of 19 bases. The CDR3 contains 15 residues. CDR3 region: CASSLGGDRSSTQYF. DNA of the CDR3: TGTGCCAGCAGCTTAGGGGGGGACAGAAGTTCTACGCAGTACTTC.

J is TRBJ1-1 and V is TRBV12-1; TRBD1 is the table's D call and was not checked against the DNA. TRBV12-1 is a pseudogene segment. The CDR3 spans 18 residues. CDR3 protein: CASSTAQWTESLNTEAFF. CDR3 nucleotides: TGTGCCAGCAGCACCGCCCAATGGACAGAGAGCTTGAACACTGAAGCTTTCTTT.

The chain employs TRBV10-3 and TRBJ2-5, with D tentatively TRBD1 or TRBD2 (5 bases each). This CDR3 comprises 11 residues. Germline V CDR1 and CDR2: ENHRY, SYGVKD. Between the trimmed V and J ends, which lost 8 bases and 4 bases, there was a span of 8 bases. The CDR3 region has the DNA TGTGCCATCGGGGGTGGAGAGACCCAGTACTTC. Its translation is CAIGGGETQYF.

This clone was counted a few times. The CDR3 coding sequence is TGTGCCAGCAGCCTGATTGGGCGGGGAGCCTACAATGAGCAGTTCTTC. Its protein product is CASSLIGRGAYNEQFF. The chain has TRBV7-6 and TRBJ2-1; a weak D match, TRBD2 (6 bases). Germline assignment: CDR1 SGHVS and CDR2 FNYEAQ. V gave up 5 bases and J gave up 2 bases, with 16 bases separating them. This CDR3 region has 16 residues.

The chain carries TRBV27 and TRBJ1-1, with 9 bases fitting TRBD1. There are 15 residues in the CDR3. Germline values: CDR1 MNHEY, CDR2 SMNVEV (reference sequence). The V segment lost 4 bases and the J segment 6 bases; nucleotides outside the gene matches: 9. As DNA, the CDR3 is TGTGCCAGCAGTTGGGGGACAGGGACACTCGCTGAAGCTTTCTTT. Protein: CASSWGTGTLAEAFF.

The chain combines TRBV7-6 with TRBJ2-3; TRBD2 might be the D (6 bases). Germline values: CDR1 SGHVS, CDR2 FNYEAQ. CDR3 length equals 14 residues. V gave up 5 bases and J gave up 1 base, with 10 bases separating them. CDR3 sequence reads: CASSRGDGTDTQYF. In DNA form, the CDR3 reads TGTGCCAGCAGCCGCGGGGATGGCACAGATACGCAGTATTTT.

This chain joins TRBV5-4 and TRBJ2-7, with TRBD2 matching over 8 bases. The CDR3 sequence is 14 residues long. V lost 2 bases, J lost 0 bases, and 1 base stayed unmatched. The V gene's germline CDR1 is SGHNT and CDR2 YYREEE (reference sequence). Written as DNA, the CDR3 is TGTGCCAGCAGCTTCAGCGGGAGCTCCTACGAGCAGTACTTC. This encodes CASSFSGSSYEQYF. The full variable domain, in which reference TRBV5-4 and TRBJ2-7 provide the parts outside the CDR3, is ETGVTQSPTHLIKTRGQQVTLRCSSQSGHNTVSWYQQALGQGPQFIFQYYREEENGRGNFPPRFSGLQFPNYSSELNVNALELDDSALYLCASSFSGSSYEQYFGPGTRLTVT.

The J gene is TRBJ2-1, the V gene TRBV7-9, with 9 bases matching TRBD2. Looked up from germline, CDR1 is SEHNR and CDR2 is FQNEAQ (reference sequence). The CDR3 totals 17 residues. After removal of 3 bases from V and 0 bases from J, the junction contained 6 bases not matched to a gene. The CDR3 DNA sequence: TGTGCCAGCAGCTTCCCGCGGGAGGGGAGCTCCTACAATGAGCAGTTCTTC. Its translation: CASSFPREGSSYNEQFF. The variable domain in full, with the rest retrieved from reference TRBV7-9 and TRBJ2-1, is DTGVSQNPRHKITKRGQNVTFRCDPISEHNRLYWYRQTLGQGPEFLTYFQNEAQLEKSRLLSDRFSAERPKGSFSTLEIQRTEQGDSAMYLCASSFPREGSSYNEQFFGPGTRLTVL.

J is TRBJ2-1 and V is TRBV30, with TRBD2 matching over 9 bases. This CDR3 region has 14 residues. Germline V gene lookup returns CDR1 GTSNPN and CDR2 SVGIG (reference sequence). The CDR3 here is CAHRKAGGPYEQFF. CDR3 DNA: TGTGCTCACAGGAAGGCGGGAGGGCCTTATGAGCAGTTCTTC.

The chain uses TRBV7-2 and TRBJ2-3, with 12 bases fitting TRBD2. Unmatched junction bases numbered 6, after V lost 6 bases and J lost 8 bases. The germline V gene has CDR1 SGHTA and CDR2 FQGNSA. The CDR3 is made up of 14 amino acids. The CDR3 region has the DNA TGTGCCAGCAGGGCTAGCGGGGGGGCAGGTACGCAGTATTTT. This encodes CASRASGGAGTQYF.

The chain is built from TRBV18 and TRBJ2-7; D is unclear. The CDR3 is 14 amino acids. V was pared by 4 bases and J by 2 bases, with 12 bases between. CDR1 is KGHSH and CDR2 is LQKENI in the germline V gene. The CDR3 here is CASSRLGATYEQYF. The CDR3 coding sequence is TGTGCCAGCTCACGCTTGGGTGCTACCTACGAGCAGTACTTC.

The V call is TRBV28, the J call TRBJ1-5; the match to TRBD1 covers 8 bases. The ends lost 6 bases at V and 6 bases at J; junction bases unmatched: 1. Germline CDR1 reads MDHEN; CDR2 reads SYDVKM. The CDR3 spans 12 residues. CDR3 DNA sequence: TGTGCCAGCAGGACAGGGGTTCAGCCCCAGCATTTT. It codes for CASRTGVQPQHF.

This clone was observed a single time. The J gene is TRBJ2-3, the V gene TRBV6-1; 7 bases line up with TRBD1. Germline CDR1 reads MNHNS; CDR2 reads SASEGT. Trimming took 6 bases from V and 0 from J; bases not matched to a gene: 3. The CDR3 is 14 amino acids. The CDR3: CASRPGQSTDTQYF. DNA of the CDR3: TGTGCCAGCAGGCCGGGACAGAGCACAGATACGCAGTATTTT.

This chain links TRBV5-4 with TRBJ2-5; 8 nucleotides align to TRBD1. This CDR3 comprises 13 residues. Trimming at V came to 4 bases and at J to 5 bases, leaving 4 bases not matched to a gene. Germline-derived CDR1 and CDR2 are SGHNT and YYREEE (reference sequence). CDR3 in DNA: TGTGCCAGCAGCCAGGACAGGGACGAGACCCAGTACTTC. Its translation is CASSQDRDETQYF.

The chain carries TRBV27 and TRBJ1-4; 7 nucleotides agree with TRBD1. The CDR3 length is 16 residues. V lost 7 bases, J lost 12 bases, and 20 bases stayed unmatched. Germline V gene sequence: CDR1 MNHEY, CDR2 SMNVEV (reference sequence). CDR3 protein: CASTSTGARVGLELFF. CDR3 DNA sequence: TGTGCCAGCACTTCCACAGGGGCGCGCGTTGGGTTAGAACTGTTTTTT.

Only a few counts were recorded for this clone. V is TRBV11-2 and J is TRBJ1-1; maybe TRBD1 (5 bases). The CDR3 runs to 14 residues. Germline CDR1 SGHAT, CDR2 FQNNGV. Between the trimmed V and J ends, which lost 3 bases and 0 bases, there was a span of 8 bases. The CDR3 DNA follows: TGTGCCAGCAGCTTTGGAGGGGTGAACACTGAAGCTTTCTTT. Its translation is CASSFGGVNTEAFF. Full variable domain (missing parts from reference TRBV11-2 and TRBJ1-1): EAGVAQSPRYKIIEKRQSVAFWCNPISGHATLYWYQQILGQGPKLLIQFQNNGVVDDSQLPKDRFSAERLKGVDSTLKIQPAKLEDSAVYLCASSFGGVNTEAFFGQGTRLTVV.

The chain combines TRBV14 with TRBJ1-4; 7 nucleotides align to TRBD1. This CDR3 contains 14 residues. After removal of 2 bases from V and 10 bases from J, the junction contained 7 bases not matched to a gene. CDR1 is SGHDN, CDR2 FVKESK, per germline. This CDR3 reads CASSQQQGFGKLFF. In nucleotides, the CDR3 is TGTGCCAGCAGCCAACAACAGGGGTTCGGAAAACTGTTTTTT.

The count of this clone is one. The CDR3 region has the DNA TGTGCCAGCAGTACCGGACAGGGGAGAGAGGGCTACACCTTC. Protein product: CASSTGQGREGYTF. The chain recombines TRBV6-6 with TRBJ1-2; TRBD1 agrees at 9 bases. Trimming removed 5 bases from V and 8 bases from J; junction bases left unmatched: 9. Germline CDR1 is MNHNY and CDR2 is SVGAGI (reference sequence). The CDR3 spans 14 residues.

This chain links TRBV2 with TRBJ2-7; no definite D call. The V gene's germline CDR1 is SNHLY and CDR2 FYNNEI. V was clipped by 6 bases and J by 4 bases, with 7 bases between them. The CDR3 is 11 residues long. The CDR3 nucleotides are TGTGCCAGCAGAATTTCGTACGAGCAGTACTTC. It translates to CASRISYEQYF.

This clone has only a few counts. The V and J genes are TRBV5-4 and TRBJ2-5, with 7 positions matching TRBD2. CDR3 length equals 15 residues. Germline trimming cut 0 bases from V and 7 bases from J; bases unmatched to any gene: 9. The germline V gene encodes CDR1 SGHNT and CDR2 YYREEE (reference sequence). As DNA, the CDR3 is TGTGCCAGCAGCTTGGAAGCCGGGGGGTCCGCGACCCAGTACTTC. This gives the protein CASSLEAGGSATQYF.

The rearrangement joins TRBV9 to TRBJ2-7; 14 bases map to TRBD2. Per germline, CDR1 SGDLS and CDR2 YYNGEE. After removal of 0 bases from V and 12 bases from J, the junction contained 8 bases not matched to a gene. The CDR3 consists of 15 residues. The CDR3 loop is CASSVAGTSGGLLYF. CDR3 sequence (DNA): TGTGCCAGCAGCGTAGCAGGGACTAGCGGGGGCTTGCTGTACTTC.

There are a few counts of this clone. The chain joins TRBV7-9 to TRBJ2-7, with 7 positions matching TRBD1. The CDR3 is 14 amino acids. Germline CDR1 and CDR2: SEHNR and FQNEAQ (reference sequence). V lost 5 bases and J lost 6; bases outside the gene matches: 10. DNA for the CDR3: TGTGCCAGCAGCCCGACAGGGTATACGGGCGAGCAGTACTTC. Amino acid sequence: CASSPTGYTGEQYF.